Detailed here is one T cell receptor beta chain. This clonotype was seen only once. It lacks a known antigen. Per-base qualities were not stored, and no clone one base away is much larger. A lone read is weak support. The data were obtained in a study of vaccination and CD4 T cells after COVID-19 (dated by TCRdb to between 2021 and 2023). With regard to the full study: Every convalescent patient had a positive nasal swab PCR test for SARS-CoV-2, with mild disease in 8 to 10 patients and severe disease in one. In the convalescent cohort there were six males and four females, among whom were two Hispanic individuals, seven Caucasians, two Asians and one multiracial person. Participants received two doses of either the Pfizer-BioNTech BNT162b2 vaccine (n=8) or the Moderna mRNA-1273 vaccine (n=2). Post-COVID blood samples from convalescent patients were collected a median of approximately 100 days after diagnosis, with a range of about 35 to 180 days. The time from the second vaccine dose to post-vaccine blood sampling had a median of roughly 72 days and ranged from about 12 to 250 days. Overlapping spike peptide pools from SARS-CoV-2 and from the common cold coronaviruses HCoV-NL63, HCoV-OC43 and HCoV-229E were used as culture stimuli. As controls, cultures received a CEFX viral epitope pool (the positive control), an HIV-1 Nef peptide pool (the negative control), or no peptide at all. The spike-specific CD4+ TCR repertoire was compared before and after mRNA vaccination in over 9 COVID-19 convalescent patients and several infection-naive healthy vaccine recipients. On the study overall, not on this receptor specifically: Of the vaccine-specific clones in convalescent patients, 304 of 307, or nearly all, reacted only to SARS-CoV-2 spike and did not cross-react with common cold coronaviruses. Although the median number of SARS-CoV-2-reactive clonotypes went up from around 20 after infection to 35 to 40 after vaccination, the increase was not significant. The number of convalescent patients in the study was relatively small, and the study did not examine early timepoints following natural infection. In convalescent patients, a median roughly 86% of post-vaccine SARS-CoV-2-reactive clones were detected only after vaccination, suggesting vaccine-specific priming.

The receptor library was made with PCR. TCR sequencing of DNA from cultured CD4+ T cells used the Oncomine TCR Beta short-read assay at the Johns Hopkins FTIC core. The QIAamp micro DNA kit was used to extract genomic DNA from the cultured CD4+ T cells. The Oncomine TCR Beta libraries from cultured CD4+ T cells were pooled using unique dual indexes and then sequenced on an Illumina iSeq 100. The paper's processing steps were these. Non-productive sequences were filtered out, and CDR3s that did not start with C, did not end with F or W, or were shorter than 7 amino acids were discarded. Antigen-specific clonotypes were identified with the MANAFEST web application by comparing peptide-stimulated wells with reference and other culture wells. Positive clones required FDR below 0.05, an odds ratio above 5, and productive frequency above 0.1% in at least two of three replicate wells. Cross-reactive clonotypes were defined as significantly expanded in both SARS-CoV-2 spike wells and at least one common cold coronavirus spike condition. Using R version 3.6.1, CDR3 homology was evaluated through Levenshtein distances (stringdist) along with unrooted phylogenetic trees (ape). TCRdb handled the public reads itself, with Q25 trimming in fastp and clone calling in MiXCR, and kept productive beta chains. Duplicate CDR3 protein sequences are folded into a single record with the most common DNA and genes. It is TCRdb's table, rather than the study itself, that gives the V and J calls and clone size. The sample contains about 8,500 distinct CDR3 sequences, around 49% of them found a single time. The top ten clonotypes cover 40% of the sample.

Read against the paper, the sample's treatment or condition label means: approximately nine-day PBMC culture with coronavirus spike peptide pools or control peptides (ViraFEST assay). To expand antigen-specific T cells with peptide pools and then pick out the expanded clonotypes through TCR sequencing, the study relied on the ViraFEST assay. The convalescent patients' positive SARS-CoV-2 PCR tests were from March to December 2020, which was before the Alpha, Beta and Delta variants emerged in the United States. PBMCs were cultured at 1.5 million to 2.5 million per well in IMDM supplemented with around 5.5% human AB serum and about 10 IU/ml IL-2, with 9.5 to 10 ug/ml peptide pools added. On days 3 and 7, half of the culture medium was replaced with fresh IL-2-containing medium. CD4+ T cells were isolated after roughly 10 days of culture through negative selection using the EasySep CD4+ T cell isolation kit. PBMCs were separated from whole blood using Ficoll-Paque Plus gradient centrifugation and then either used fresh or cryopreserved at -140C. Each culture condition was generally run in triplicate wells.

CDR1 and CDR2 (MNHEY, SVGAGI) derive from the germline V gene. The CDR3 numbers 17 residues from cysteine through phenylalanine. Of all the DNA, just the CDR3 is kept, 51 bases in frame from base 1. Ends trimmed: V by 4 bases, J by 6 bases; bases unmatched to a gene: 16. The receptor was derived from a human donor who had recovered from COVID-19. Rearrangement joined TRBV6-5 to TRBJ2-7, with TRBD2 identical over 9 junction bases. The sequenced sample consisted of CD4+ T cells from blood, cultured in vitro. The DNA sequence is as follows: TGTGCCAGCAGTTCTAGGGCGCCTAGCGGGGAAGGGGTCGAGCAGTACTTC. It encodes CASSSRAPSGEGVEQYF.